Included here is one TCR beta chain sequence, with context. V lost 8 bases to trimming and J lost 5 bases, with 15 bases between them. CDR3 length equals 12 residues. Germline V gene data show CDR1 as GTSNPN and CDR2 as SVGIG (reference sequence). cDNA reverse transcribed from extracted RNA served as the sequencing template. Data came from immunoSEQ multiplex PCR; TCRdb stores just in-frame clones and leaves some out. The sample consists of some 200,000 clones, around two fifths of them appearing once. The data were obtained in a study of CD8+ T cells in alopecia areata. Treatment: oral pan-JAK inhibitor, 5-10 mg twice daily.

This sequence joins TRBV30 and TRBJ2-5, with D unresolved. The receptor's source is a human donor with alopecia areata. This sample comprised CD4+ T cells sorted from blood, obtained around week 37, from a patient treated with tofacitinib. CDR3: CALQTFRETQYF. For the CDR3, the DNA is TGTGCCCTTCAAACCTTTAGGGAGACCCAGTACTTC.